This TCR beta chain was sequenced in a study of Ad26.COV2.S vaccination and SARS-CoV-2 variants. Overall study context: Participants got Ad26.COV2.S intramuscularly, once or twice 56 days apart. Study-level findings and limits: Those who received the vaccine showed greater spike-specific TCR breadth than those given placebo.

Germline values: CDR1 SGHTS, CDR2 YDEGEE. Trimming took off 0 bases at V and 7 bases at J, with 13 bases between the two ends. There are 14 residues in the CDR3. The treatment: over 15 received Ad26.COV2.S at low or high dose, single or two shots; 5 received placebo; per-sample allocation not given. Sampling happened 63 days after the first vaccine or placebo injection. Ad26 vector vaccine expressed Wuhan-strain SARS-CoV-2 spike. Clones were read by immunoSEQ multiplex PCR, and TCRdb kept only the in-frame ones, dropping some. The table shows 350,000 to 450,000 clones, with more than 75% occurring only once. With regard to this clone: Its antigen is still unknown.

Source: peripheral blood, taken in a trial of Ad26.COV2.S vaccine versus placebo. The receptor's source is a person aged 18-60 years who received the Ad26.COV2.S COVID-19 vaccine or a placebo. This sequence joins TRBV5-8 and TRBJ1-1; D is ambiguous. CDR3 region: CASSLGHPILEAFF. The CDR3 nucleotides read TGTGCCAGCAGCTTGGGACATCCTATTCTTGAAGCTTTCTTT.